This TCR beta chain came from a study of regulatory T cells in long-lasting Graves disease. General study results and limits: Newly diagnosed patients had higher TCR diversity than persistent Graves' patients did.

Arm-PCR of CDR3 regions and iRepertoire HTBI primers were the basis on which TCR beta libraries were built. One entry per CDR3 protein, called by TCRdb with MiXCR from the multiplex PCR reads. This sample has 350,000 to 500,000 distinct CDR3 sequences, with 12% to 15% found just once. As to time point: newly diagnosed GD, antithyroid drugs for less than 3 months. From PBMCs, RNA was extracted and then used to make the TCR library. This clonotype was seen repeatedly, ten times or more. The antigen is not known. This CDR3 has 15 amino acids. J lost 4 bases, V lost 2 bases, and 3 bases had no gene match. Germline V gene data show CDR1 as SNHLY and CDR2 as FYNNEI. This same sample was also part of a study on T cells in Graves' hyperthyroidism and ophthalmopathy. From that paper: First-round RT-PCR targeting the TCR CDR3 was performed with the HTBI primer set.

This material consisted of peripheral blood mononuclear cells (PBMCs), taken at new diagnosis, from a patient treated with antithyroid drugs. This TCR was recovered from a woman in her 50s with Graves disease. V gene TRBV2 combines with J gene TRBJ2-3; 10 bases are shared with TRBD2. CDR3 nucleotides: TGTGCCAGCAGTGAACCTAGCGGGAGCGCAGATACGCAGTATTTT. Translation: CASSEPSGSADTQYF.